This TCR beta chain is from a study of T cell changes during pregnancy in multiple sclerosis. TCRdb keeps only in-frame clones here, not all; method: immunoSEQ multiplex PCR. The sample records about 12,000 clones, more than 80% being singletons. Between the trimmed V and J ends, which lost 4 bases and 2 bases, there was a span of 11 bases. This CDR3 is 13 amino acids long. From germline, CDR1 is SQVTM and CDR2 ANQGSEA. The rearrangement links TRBV29-1 to TRBJ1-2; D possibly corresponds to TRBD1 (5 bases). Material: CD8+ T cells from peripheral blood mononuclear cells, obtained after pregnancy. This clonotype was sampled from a female donor in good health, enrolled as a control in a pregnancy study. CDR3 bases: TGCAGCGTTGTACTGACAGCGAACTATGGCTACACCTTC. Its protein product is CSVVLTANYGYTF.